This T cell receptor (beta chain) was captured by sequencing in a study of read filtering for tumor transcriptome and immune sequencing. At the level of the study: Mean patient age was about 66 years, range roughly 47 to 90; approximately 18 male, over twelve female.

The CDR3 consists of 14 residues. Germline-derived CDR1 and CDR2 are SQVTM and ANQGSEA. Trimming took off 3 bases at V and 2 bases at J, with 13 bases between the two ends. Molecular barcoded adaptors covering alpha/delta and beta/gamma chains were used on roughly 400 ng RNA. TCRdb redid the calling of the reads with MiXCR, one entry per CDR3 protein. The table includes 60,000 to 80,000 distinct CDR3 sequences, around 13% detected once. Points on this clonotype: Its antigen is as yet unknown. A much bigger clone sits one base away, suggesting this may be a read error.

Overall study findings and caveats: About 81.9% of IR-seq clonotypes had one read, totaling about 3.5% of reads; RNA-seq: 74.6% and 44.6%.

The rearrangement uses TRBV29-1 and TRBJ2-5; TRBD1 or TRBD2 may be the D gene (5 bases each). The specimen was a population of CD138-negative cells sorted from bone marrow. The receptor was isolated from a donor aged 40 or older with multiple myeloma. CDR3 sequence (DNA): TGCAGCGTTGATGCCGGGACGGCACAAGAGACCCAGTACTTC. Its protein product is CSVDAGTAQETQYF.